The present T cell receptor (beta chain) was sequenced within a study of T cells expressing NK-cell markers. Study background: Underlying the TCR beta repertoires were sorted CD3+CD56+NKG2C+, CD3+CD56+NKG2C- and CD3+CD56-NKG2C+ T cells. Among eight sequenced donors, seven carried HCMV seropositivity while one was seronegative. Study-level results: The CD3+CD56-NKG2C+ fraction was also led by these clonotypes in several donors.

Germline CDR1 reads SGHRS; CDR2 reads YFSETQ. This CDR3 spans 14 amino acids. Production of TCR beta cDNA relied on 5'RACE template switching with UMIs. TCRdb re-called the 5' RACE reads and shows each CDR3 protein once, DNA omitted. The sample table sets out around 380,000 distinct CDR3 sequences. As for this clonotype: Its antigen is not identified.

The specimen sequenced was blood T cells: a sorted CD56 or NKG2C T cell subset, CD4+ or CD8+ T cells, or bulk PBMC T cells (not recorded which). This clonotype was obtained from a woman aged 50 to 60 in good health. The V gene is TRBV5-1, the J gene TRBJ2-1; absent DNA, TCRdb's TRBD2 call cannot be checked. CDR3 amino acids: CASNAGVQYNEQFF.